This T cell receptor beta chain was identified in a study of shared clonotypes between healthy human individuals (TCRdb year 2020). Looking at the study overall: Three men and a couple of women, aged 18 to 49 years, made up the cohort. To estimate repertoire size and how much clonotype sharing occurs between individuals, the study deeply sequenced the blood TCR repertoires of roughly 5 healthy adults. Libraries were prepared and TCR repertoires were sequenced by different laboratories using diverse techniques, in order to increase sequencing depth and limit assay-specific biases. Leukapheresis yielded between about 0.85 and 9 billion PBMCs per donor. What the study reported, not specific to this receptor: Sampling was limited to blood, and TCR repertoires in tissue likely differ from TCR repertoires in blood. The genetic and exposure-history diversity represented was limited by the small number of donors. Pairwise subsampling led to the expectation that sequencing depth would affect the degree of clonotype sharing among donors.

Using the deep immunoSEQ assay, multiplex PCR amplified TCR CDR3 regions from genomic DNA. Genomic DNA extracted from each cell subset was distributed evenly over all wells of several immunoSEQ 96-well plates, and each plate served as one replicate. For unsorted PBMC, 250 to 300 ng genomic DNA, equal to 25,000 to 35,000 T cell genomes, was loaded into each replicate PCR. Unsorted PBMC genomic DNA was sequenced across ten immunoSEQ deep assay plates. Purified libraries were quantified with a Qubit 3.0 fluorometer, sized on a Bioanalyzer 2100, and re-quantified with the KAPA Library Quantification kit. A separate single-read 150-cycle Illumina NextSeq 550 flow cell was used to sequence each immunoSEQ 96-well plate. On the study's bioinformatics: Because only junctional sequences without quality scores were contained in the immunoSEQ output, filtering matching that applied to full-length reads could not be performed. Sequences were annotated with PyIR, a Python wrapper for IgBLAST v1.9, using IMGT germline references to assign V/J genes and CDR3. Reads were filtered out if the reads had weak V/J assignments (E-value above 1e-6), no CDR3, stop codons, out-of-frame junctions, or ambiguous translated residues. V3J clonotypes were defined by identical inferred V gene, J gene, and CDR3 amino acid sequence. Percentage overlap between repertoires was calculated by dividing the number of shared unique clonotypes by the size of the smaller repertoire. RTK rarefaction, the Chao1 estimator, and Recon v2.1 estimates of unobserved clonotypes were used to assess repertoire richness. TCRdb carries this immuneACCESS record with in-frame sequences only. Its versions omit some clonotypes, under half of them owing to an unresolved V gene in the studies checked, with the rest unexplained. That table gives V, J and clone size, and the DNA gave D and trimming. The sample table lists about 510,000 clones, around 74% of them with a count of one. The ten largest clones capture roughly 13% of the sample.

A word on this clone: Its specific antigen is unknown. One base away there is no much larger clone; base qualities are not given.

CDR1 and CDR2 are read off the germline V gene as MNHNS and SASEGT. V sheds 5 bases and J sheds 4 bases, leaving 17 bases between their ends. The CDR3 covers 15 residues, taking in both the cysteine and the phenylalanine. The kept DNA is CDR3 alone, 45 bases in frame from the first base. The donors were healthy, HIV-negative adults with no recently reported acute infections or vaccinations. Only Caucasian adults living in Nashville, Tennessee, USA were represented among the donors. For unsorted samples, tens of millions of PBMCs were counted and genomic DNA was extracted with the QIAamp DNA Blood Mini kit. After blood collection by leukapheresis, PBMCs were isolated using Ficoll-Histopaque density gradient centrifugation and then cryopreserved in the vapor phase of liquid nitrogen.

The V and J genes are TRBV6-1 and TRBJ1-1, with TRBD1 perhaps the D gene, on 5 matching bases. Sequences were obtained from PBMCs. The TCR was taken from a woman aged 40 to 50 in good health. Some clones in this sample may be carry-over from other donors' samples. In nucleotides, the sequence is TGTGCCAGCAGTCCGCGGACCGGCGGGGGCACTGAAGCTTTCTTT. This sequence encodes CASSPRTGGGTEAFF.